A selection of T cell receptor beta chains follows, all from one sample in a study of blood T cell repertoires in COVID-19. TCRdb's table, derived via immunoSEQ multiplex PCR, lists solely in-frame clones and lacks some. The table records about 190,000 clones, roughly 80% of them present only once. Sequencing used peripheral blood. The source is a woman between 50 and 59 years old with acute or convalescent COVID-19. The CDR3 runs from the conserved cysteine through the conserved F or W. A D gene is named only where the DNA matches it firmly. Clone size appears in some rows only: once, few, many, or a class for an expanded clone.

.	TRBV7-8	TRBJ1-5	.	CASSLANLGGSNQPQHF	TGTGCCAGCAGCTTAGCGAACCTAGGCGGAAGCAATCAGCCCCAGCATTTT
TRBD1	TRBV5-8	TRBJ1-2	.	CASSLRTGAHYGYTF	TGTGCCAGCAGCTTAAGGACAGGGGCTCACTATGGCTACACCTTC
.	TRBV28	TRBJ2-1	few	CASRVPTGRGSYNEQFF	TGTGCCAGCAGGGTCCCTACTGGGCGGGGCTCCTACAATGAGCAGTTCTTC
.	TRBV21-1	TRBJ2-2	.	CASSYWTPRSTGELFF	TGTGCCAGCAGCTATTGGACACCGAGGTCCACCGGGGAGCTGTTTTTT
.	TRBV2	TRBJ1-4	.	CASITDGATNEKLFF	TGTGCCAGCATTACCGACGGAGCAACTAATGAAAAACTGTTTTTT
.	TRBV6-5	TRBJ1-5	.	CASSPGGGRNQPQHF	TGTGCCAGCAGTCCTGGGGGGGGCCGCAATCAGCCCCAGCATTTT
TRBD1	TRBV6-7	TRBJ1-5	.	CASSYSTQGAGNQPQHF	TGTGCCAGCAGTTACTCGACCCAGGGGGCTGGAAATCAGCCCCAGCATTTT
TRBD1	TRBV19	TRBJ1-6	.	CASSIRQGAGNNSPLHF	TGTGCCAGTAGTATACGACAGGGGGCGGGGAATAATTCACCCCTCCACTTT
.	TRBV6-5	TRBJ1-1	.	CASSYSRAIMNTEAFF	TGTGCCAGCAGTTACTCGAGGGCTATCATGAACACTGAAGCTTTCTTT
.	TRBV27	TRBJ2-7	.	CASSLSGARSGEQYF	TGTGCCAGCAGTTTGTCAGGGGCGCGTTCTGGGGAGCAGTACTTC
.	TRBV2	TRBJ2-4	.	CASRVEVTKNIQYF	TGTGCCAGCAGGGTAGAGGTGACCAAAAACATTCAGTACTTC
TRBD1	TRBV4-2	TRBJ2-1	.	CASSQSSTGTAYNEQFF	TGTGCCAGCAGCCAAAGCTCAACCGGGACAGCTTACAATGAGCAGTTCTTC
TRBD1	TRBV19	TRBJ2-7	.	CASSSSPRQGLGYEQYF	TGTGCCAGTAGTAGCTCACCTCGACAGGGTCTGGGCTACGAGCAGTACTTC
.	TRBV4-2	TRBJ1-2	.	CASSQEGQRGYTF	TGTGCCAGCAGCCAAGAAGGTCAGAGGGGCTACACCTTC
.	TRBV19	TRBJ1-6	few	CASSIDRGSPLHF	TGTGCCAGTAGTATAGATCGGGGTTCACCCCTCCACTTT
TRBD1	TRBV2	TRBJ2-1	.	CASSTGGRIYEQFF	TGTGCCAGTTCCACAGGGGGGCGCATCTATGAGCAGTTCTTC
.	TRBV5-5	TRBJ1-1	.	CASSLSPTIATEAFF	TGTGCCAGCAGCTTGAGTCCCACGATAGCCACTGAAGCTTTCTTT
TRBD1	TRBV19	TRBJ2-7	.	CATGPRDSPYEQYF	TGTGCCACCGGACCCCGGGACAGCCCCTACGAGCAGTACTTC
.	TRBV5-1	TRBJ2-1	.	CASSYGQLDNEQFF	TGCGCCAGCAGCTATGGACAGTTGGACAATGAGCAGTTCTTC
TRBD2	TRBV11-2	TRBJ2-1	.	CASSLWTSGGPSSYNEQFF	TGTGCCAGCAGCTTATGGACTAGCGGGGGGCCTAGCTCCTACAATGAGCAGTTCTTC
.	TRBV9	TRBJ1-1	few	CASSVGAGANTEAFF	TGTGCCAGCAGCGTAGGAGCGGGGGCGAACACTGAAGCTTTCTTT
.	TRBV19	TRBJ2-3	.	CASSIGGDTQYF	TGTGCCAGTAGTATTGGAGGAGATACGCAGTATTTT
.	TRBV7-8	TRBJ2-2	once	CASSLAGVTGELFF	TGTGCCAGCAGCTTAGCAGGGGTCACCGGGGAGCTGTTTTTT
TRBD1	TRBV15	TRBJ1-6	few	CATSRGGRGPTGNSPLHF	TGTGCCACCAGCAGAGGCGGCAGGGGGCCGACGGGGAATTCACCCCTCCACTTT
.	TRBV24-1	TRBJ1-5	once	CATSEAGFGNQPQHF	TGTGCCACCAGTGAGGCAGGCTTTGGCAATCAGCCCCAGCATTTT
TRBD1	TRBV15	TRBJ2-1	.	CATSRDMTGVNEQFF	TGTGCCACCAGCAGAGATATGACAGGGGTTAATGAGCAGTTCTTC
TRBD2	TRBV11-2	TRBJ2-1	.	CASSLVSSGRAWSYNEQFF	TGTGCCAGCAGCTTAGTTTCTAGCGGGAGGGCCTGGTCCTACAATGAGCAGTTCTTC
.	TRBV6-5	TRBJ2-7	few	CASSRDRFYEQYF	TGTGCCAGCAGCCGCGACAGATTCTACGAGCAGTACTTC
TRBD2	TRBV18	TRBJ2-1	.	CASSPLGGSAAYNEQFF	TGTGCCAGCTCACCACTTGGCGGGAGTGCGGCCTACAATGAGCAGTTCTTC
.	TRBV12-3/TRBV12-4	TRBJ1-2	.	CASSLRVLYGYTF	TGTGCCAGCAGTTTAAGAGTCCTCTATGGCTACACCTTC
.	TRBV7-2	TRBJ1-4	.	CASSLSGLEKLFF	TGTGCCAGCAGCTTGAGCGGGCTAGAAAAACTGTTTTTT
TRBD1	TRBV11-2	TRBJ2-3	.	CASSLTGGSTDTQYF	TGTGCCAGCAGCTTAACAGGGGGATCCACAGATACGCAGTATTTT
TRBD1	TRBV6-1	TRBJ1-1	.	CASSERPGQGADEAFF	TGTGCCAGCAGTGAAAGACCCGGACAGGGGGCCGATGAAGCTTTCTTT
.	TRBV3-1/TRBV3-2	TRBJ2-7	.	CASSYGQRSSYEQYF	TGTGCCAGCAGCTATGGTCAGCGAAGTAGCTACGAGCAGTACTTC